This T cell receptor beta chain emerged from a study of blood T cell repertoires in COVID-19. Turning to the study itself: The origin of the acute and convalescent COVID-19 samples was the United States, Italy and Spain. Nucleic acid was either cDNA or gDNA, and it came from T cells, B-cell-depleted T cells, or PBMCs.

Assay used: immunoSEQ multiplex PCR; TCRdb lists only in-frame clones, some missing. The sample records over 200,000 clones, approximately 90% being singletons. Followed longitudinally, the Seattle patients had been enrolled during active infection. The CDR3 runs 11 residues. The V gene's germline CDR1 is DFQATT and CDR2 SNEGSKA (reference sequence). V lost 6 bases and J 9 bases, leaving 12 bases between the germline ends. The origin of this receptor is a man between 60 and 75 years old with COVID-19, enrolled during active disease. The chain is built from TRBV20-1 and TRBJ2-1; a weak D match, TRBD2 (5 bases). The specimen was peripheral blood. DNA of the CDR3: TGCAGTGCCCCGTGGGAGCGTGAGCAGTTCTTC. This translates into CSAPWEREQFF.